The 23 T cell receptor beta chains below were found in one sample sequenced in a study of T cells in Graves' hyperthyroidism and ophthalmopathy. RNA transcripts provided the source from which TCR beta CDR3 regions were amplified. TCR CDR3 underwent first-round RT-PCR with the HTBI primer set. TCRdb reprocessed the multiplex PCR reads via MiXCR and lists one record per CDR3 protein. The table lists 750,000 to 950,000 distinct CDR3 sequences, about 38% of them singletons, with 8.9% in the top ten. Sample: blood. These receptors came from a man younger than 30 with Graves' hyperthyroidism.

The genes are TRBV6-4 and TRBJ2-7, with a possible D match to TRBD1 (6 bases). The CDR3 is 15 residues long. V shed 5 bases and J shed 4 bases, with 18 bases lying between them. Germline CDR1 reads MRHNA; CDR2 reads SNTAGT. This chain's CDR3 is CASSQLGQPGYEQYF. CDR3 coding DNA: TGTGCCAGCAGTCAACTTGGACAGCCCGGATACGAGCAGTACTTC.

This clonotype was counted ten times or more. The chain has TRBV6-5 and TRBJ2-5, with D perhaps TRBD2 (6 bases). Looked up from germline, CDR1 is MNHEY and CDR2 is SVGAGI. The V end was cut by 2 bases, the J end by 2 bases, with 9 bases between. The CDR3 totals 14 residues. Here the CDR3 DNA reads TGTGCCAGCAGTTACGGGCGGGATCAAGAGACCCAGTACTTC. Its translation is CASSYGRDQETQYF.

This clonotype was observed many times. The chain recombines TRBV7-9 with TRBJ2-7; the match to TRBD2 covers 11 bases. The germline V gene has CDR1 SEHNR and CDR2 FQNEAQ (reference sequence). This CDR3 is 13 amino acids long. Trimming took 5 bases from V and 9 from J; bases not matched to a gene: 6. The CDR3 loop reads CASSTGLADPQYF. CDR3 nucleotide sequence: TGTGCCAGCAGCACGGGACTAGCGGACCCGCAGTACTTC. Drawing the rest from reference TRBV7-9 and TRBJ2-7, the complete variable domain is DTGVSQNPRHKITKRGQNVTFRCDPISEHNRLYWYRQTLGQGPEFLTYFQNEAQLEKSRLLSDRFSAERPKGSFSTLEIQRTEQGDSAMYLCASSTGLADPQYFGPGTRLTVT.

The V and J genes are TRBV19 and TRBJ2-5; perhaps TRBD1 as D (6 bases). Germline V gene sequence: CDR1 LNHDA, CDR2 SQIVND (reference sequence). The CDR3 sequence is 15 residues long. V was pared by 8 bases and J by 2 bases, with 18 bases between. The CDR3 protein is CASERGSGQQETQYF. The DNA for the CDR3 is TGTGCCAGTGAGCGAGGCTCGGGACAACAAGAGACCCAGTACTTC.

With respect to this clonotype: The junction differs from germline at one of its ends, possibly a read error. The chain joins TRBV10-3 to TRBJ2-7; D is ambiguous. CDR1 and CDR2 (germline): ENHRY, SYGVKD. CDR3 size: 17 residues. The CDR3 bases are TGTGCCAGCAGTTTCCGCGCCTCTCAGCCCATCCAATTCGAGCAGTACTTC. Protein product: CASSFRASQPIQFEQYF.

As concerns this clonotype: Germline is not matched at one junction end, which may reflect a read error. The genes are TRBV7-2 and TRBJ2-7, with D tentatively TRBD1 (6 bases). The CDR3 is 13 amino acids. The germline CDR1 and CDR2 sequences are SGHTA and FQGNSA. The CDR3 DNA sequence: TGTGCCAGCAGTTTGACAGGAGCCTACGAGCGGTACTTC. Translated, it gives CASSLTGAYERYF.

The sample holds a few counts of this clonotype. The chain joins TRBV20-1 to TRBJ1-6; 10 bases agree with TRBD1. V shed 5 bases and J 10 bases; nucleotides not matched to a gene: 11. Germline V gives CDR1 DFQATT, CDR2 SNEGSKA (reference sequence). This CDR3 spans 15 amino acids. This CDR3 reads CSAPGTGVGGSPLHF. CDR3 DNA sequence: TGCAGTGCTCCCGGGACAGGGGTAGGAGGATCACCCCTCCACTTT.

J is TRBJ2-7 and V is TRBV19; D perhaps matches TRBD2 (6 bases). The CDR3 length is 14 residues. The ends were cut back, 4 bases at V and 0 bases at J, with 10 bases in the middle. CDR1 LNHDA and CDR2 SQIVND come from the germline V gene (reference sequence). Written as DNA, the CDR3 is TGTGCCAGTAGTACGGAGGGCCCCTCCTACGAGCAGTACTTC. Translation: CASSTEGPSYEQYF.

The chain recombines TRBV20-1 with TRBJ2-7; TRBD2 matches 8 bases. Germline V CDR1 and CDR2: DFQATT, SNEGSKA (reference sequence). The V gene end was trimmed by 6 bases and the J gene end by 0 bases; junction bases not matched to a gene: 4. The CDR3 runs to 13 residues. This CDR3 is CSAGSGDSYEQYF. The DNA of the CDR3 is TGCAGTGCAGGTAGCGGGGACTCCTACGAGCAGTACTTC.

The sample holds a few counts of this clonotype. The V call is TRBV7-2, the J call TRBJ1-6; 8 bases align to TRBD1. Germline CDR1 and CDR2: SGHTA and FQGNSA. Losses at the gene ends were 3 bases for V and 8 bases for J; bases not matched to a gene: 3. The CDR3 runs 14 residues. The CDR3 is CASSFTGGYSPLHF. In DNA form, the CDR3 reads TGTGCCAGCAGCTTCACAGGGGGATATTCACCCCTCCACTTT.

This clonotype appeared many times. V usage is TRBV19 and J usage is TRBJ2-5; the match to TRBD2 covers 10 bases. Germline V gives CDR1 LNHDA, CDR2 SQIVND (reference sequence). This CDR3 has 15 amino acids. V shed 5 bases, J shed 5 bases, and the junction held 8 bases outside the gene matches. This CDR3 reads CASSSGLALTETQYF. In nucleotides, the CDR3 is TGTGCCAGTAGTTCGGGACTAGCGCTCACCGAGACCCAGTACTTC.

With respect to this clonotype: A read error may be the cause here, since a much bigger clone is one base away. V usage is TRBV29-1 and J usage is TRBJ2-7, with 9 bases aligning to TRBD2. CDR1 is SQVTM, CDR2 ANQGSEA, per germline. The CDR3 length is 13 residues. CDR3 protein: CSVLSGGAYEQNF. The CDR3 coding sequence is TGCAGCGTCCTTAGCGGGGGTGCCTACGAGCAGAACTTC.

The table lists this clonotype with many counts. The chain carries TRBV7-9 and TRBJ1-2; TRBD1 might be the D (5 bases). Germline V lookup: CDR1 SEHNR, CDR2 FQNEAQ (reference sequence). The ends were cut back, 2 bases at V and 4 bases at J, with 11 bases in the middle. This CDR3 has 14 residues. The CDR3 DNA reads TGTGCCAGCAGCTTATGGCAGGGCACCTATGGCTACACCTTC. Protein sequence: CASSLWQGTYGYTF.

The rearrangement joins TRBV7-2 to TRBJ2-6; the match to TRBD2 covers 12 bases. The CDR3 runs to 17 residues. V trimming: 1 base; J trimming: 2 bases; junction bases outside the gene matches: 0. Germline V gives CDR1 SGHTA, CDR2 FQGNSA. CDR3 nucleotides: TGTGCCAGCAGCTTAGGACTAGCGGGAGCTGGGGCCAACGTCCTGACTTTC. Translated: CASSLGLAGAGANVLTF.

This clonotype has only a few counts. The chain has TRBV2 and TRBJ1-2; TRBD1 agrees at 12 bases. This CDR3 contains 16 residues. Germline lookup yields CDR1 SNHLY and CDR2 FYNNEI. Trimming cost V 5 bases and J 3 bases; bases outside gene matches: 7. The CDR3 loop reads CASSPLGQGADYGYTF. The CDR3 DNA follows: TGTGCCAGCAGTCCGTTGGGACAGGGGGCGGACTATGGCTACACCTTC.

The CDR3, as DNA: TGTGCCAGCAGTGATTACGGCGCCGGGGAGCTGTTTTTT. Translating gives CASSDYGAGELFF. The chain couples TRBV2 to TRBJ2-2; the D is unclear. Germline-derived CDR1 and CDR2 are SNHLY and FYNNEI. This CDR3 is 13 amino acids long. The ends were cut back, 3 bases at V and 6 bases at J, with 8 bases in the middle. The variable domain in full, completed from reference TRBV2 and TRBJ2-2, reads EPEVTQTPSHQVTQMGQEVILRCVPISNHLYFYWYRQILGQKVEFLVSFYNNEISEKSEIFDDQFSVERPDGSNFTLKIRSTKLEDSAMYFCASSDYGAGELFFGEGSRLTVL.

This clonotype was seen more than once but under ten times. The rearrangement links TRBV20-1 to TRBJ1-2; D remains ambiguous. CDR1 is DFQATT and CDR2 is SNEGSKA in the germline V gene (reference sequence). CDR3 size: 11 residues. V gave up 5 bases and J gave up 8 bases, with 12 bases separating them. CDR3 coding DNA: TGCAGTGCTTTGGGAGCGGGGGGCTACACCTTC. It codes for CSALGAGGYTF.

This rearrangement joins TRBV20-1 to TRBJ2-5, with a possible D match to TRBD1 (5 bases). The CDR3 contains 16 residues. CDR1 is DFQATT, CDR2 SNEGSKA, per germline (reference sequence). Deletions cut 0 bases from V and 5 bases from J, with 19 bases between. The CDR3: CSARDSRADEGETQYF. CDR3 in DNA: TGCAGTGCTAGAGATTCCAGGGCAGACGAAGGGGAGACCCAGTACTTC.

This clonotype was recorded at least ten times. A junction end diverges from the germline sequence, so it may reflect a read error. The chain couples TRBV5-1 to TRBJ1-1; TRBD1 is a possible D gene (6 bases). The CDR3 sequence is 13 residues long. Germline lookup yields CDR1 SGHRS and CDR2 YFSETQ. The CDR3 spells CASSLQGRTEAFF. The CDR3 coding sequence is TGTGCCAGCAGCTTGCAGGGGCGCACTGAAGCTTTCTTT. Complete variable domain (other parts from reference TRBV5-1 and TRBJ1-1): KAGVTQTPRYLIKTRGQQVTLSCSPISGHRSVSWYQQTPGQGLQFLFEYFSETQRNKGNFPGRFSGRQFSNSRSEMNVSTLELGDSALYLCASSLQGRTEAFFGQGTRLTVV.

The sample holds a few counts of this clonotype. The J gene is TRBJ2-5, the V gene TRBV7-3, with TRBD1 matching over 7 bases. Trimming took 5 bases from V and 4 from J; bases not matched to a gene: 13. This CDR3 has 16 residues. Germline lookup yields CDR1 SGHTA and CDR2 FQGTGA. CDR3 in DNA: TGTGCCAGCAGCACCACACAGGGGTGGATAACAGAGACCCAGTACTTC. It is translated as CASSTTQGWITETQYF.

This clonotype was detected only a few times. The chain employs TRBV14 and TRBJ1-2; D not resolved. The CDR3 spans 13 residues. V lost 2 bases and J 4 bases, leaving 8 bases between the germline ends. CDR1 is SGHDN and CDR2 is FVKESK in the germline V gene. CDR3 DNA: TGTGCCAGCAGCCAATTAGAGGGCTATGGCTACACCTTC. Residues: CASSQLEGYGYTF.

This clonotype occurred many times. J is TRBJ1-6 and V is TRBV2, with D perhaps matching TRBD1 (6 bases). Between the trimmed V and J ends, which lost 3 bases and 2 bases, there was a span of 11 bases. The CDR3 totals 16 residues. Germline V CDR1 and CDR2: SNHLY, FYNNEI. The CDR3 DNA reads TGTGCCAGCAGTGAGGACAGCCTAGCCTATAATTCACCCCTCCACTTT. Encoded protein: CASSEDSLAYNSPLHF.

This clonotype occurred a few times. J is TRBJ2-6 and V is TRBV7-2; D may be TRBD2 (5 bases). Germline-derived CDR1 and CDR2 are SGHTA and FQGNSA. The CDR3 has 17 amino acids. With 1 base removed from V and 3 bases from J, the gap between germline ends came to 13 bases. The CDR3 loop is CASSLGGWRRGANVLTF. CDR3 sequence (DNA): TGTGCCAGCAGCTTAGGAGGGTGGAGGCGTGGGGCCAACGTCCTGACTTTC. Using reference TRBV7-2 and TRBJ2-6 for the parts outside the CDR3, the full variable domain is GAGVSQSPSNKVTEKGKDVELRCDPISGHTALYWYRQSLGQGLEFLIYFQGNSAPDKSGLPSDRFSAERTGGSVSTLTIQRTQQEDSAVYLCASSLGGWRRGANVLTFGAGSRLTVL.